One and the same sample provided the 10 T cell receptor beta chains below, sequenced in a study of blood T cell repertoires in COVID-19. Assay: immunoSEQ multiplex PCR; the TCRdb copy retains only in-frame clones and omits some. The sample includes 200,000 to 250,000 clones, around 89% of them seen just once. The sequencing sample was made of PBMCs or T cells enriched from blood (not recorded which). The source is a woman aged 25-40 years who had recovered from COVID-19.

The chain employs TRBV7-9 and TRBJ1-3, with unresolved D. This CDR3 contains 16 residues. V lost 0 bases to trimming and J lost 0 bases, with 9 bases between them. CDR1 SEHNR and CDR2 FQNEAQ come from the germline V gene (reference sequence). This CDR3 reads CASSLAGRSSGNTIYF. The DNA of the CDR3 is TGTGCCAGCAGCTTAGCGGGCAGAAGCTCTGGAAACACCATATATTTT.

The chain joins TRBV15 to TRBJ2-2, with D hard to call. Germline values: CDR1 LNHNV, CDR2 YYDKDF (reference sequence). The CDR3 consists of 14 residues. The V gene lost 0 bases and the J gene lost 8 bases, with 10 bases spanning the gap. CDR3 residues: CATSRDKTLGELFF. CDR3 DNA sequence: TGTGCCACCAGCAGAGATAAGACATTGGGGGAGCTGTTTTTT.

DNA of the CDR3: TGTGCCAGCAGTTTTATGAGGGGAGGTTCACCCCTCCACTTT. This codes for CASSFMRGGSPLHF. The chain joins TRBV28 to TRBJ1-6; a weak D match, TRBD1 (5 bases). The germline V gene has CDR1 MDHEN and CDR2 SYDVKM. V lost 3 bases, J lost 9 bases, and 12 bases lay in between. This CDR3 is 14 amino acids long.

CDR3 loop: CASGMDSRLEKLFF. CDR3 coding DNA: TGTGCCAGCGGAATGGACAGTCGGCTTGAGAAACTGTTTTTT. V is TRBV11-2 and J is TRBJ1-4; tentatively, D is TRBD1 (6 bases). Trimming left V 8 bases short and J 11 bases short, with 21 bases between. This CDR3 is 14 amino acids long. CDR1 SGHAT and CDR2 FQNNGV come from the germline V gene.

The CDR3 bases are TGTGCCTTAAAACTCTGGGGCGACGAGCAGTACTTC. This sequence encodes CALKLWGDEQYF. The chain joins TRBV30 to TRBJ2-7, with TRBD1 as a possible D gene (5 bases). Germline V gene sequence: CDR1 GTSNPN, CDR2 SVGIG (reference sequence). The CDR3 runs 12 residues. V dropped 7 bases and J dropped 5 bases, with 15 bases sitting between them.

The V gene is TRBV6-2 or TRBV6-3, the J gene TRBJ1-2, with D unclear. Deletions cut 2 bases from V and 2 bases from J, with 12 bases between. This CDR3 comprises 15 residues. The germline V gene encodes CDR1 MNHEY and CDR2 SVGEGT. CDR3 amino acids: CASSYRHQPNYGYTF. In DNA, the CDR3 is TGTGCCAGCAGTTACCGACACCAGCCAAACTATGGCTACACCTTC.

V and J are TRBV19 and TRBJ2-1; a possible D gene is TRBD1 (6 bases). The CDR3 is made up of 13 amino acids. Germline CDR1 is LNHDA and CDR2 is SQIVND (reference sequence). Trimming removed 3 bases at V and 7 bases at J, with 10 bases between. The chain's CDR3 is CASSMGRGNEQFF. In DNA, the CDR3 is TGTGCCAGTAGTATGGGCAGGGGTAATGAGCAGTTCTTC.

The chain carries TRBV2 and TRBJ2-1, with TRBD2 matching over 7 bases. The CDR3 is 17 amino acids. Germline values: CDR1 SNHLY, CDR2 FYNNEI. Trimming at V came to 0 bases and at J to 4 bases, leaving 9 bases not matched to a gene. CDR3 region: CASSEALRSGVYNEQFF. In DNA form, the CDR3 reads TGTGCCAGCAGTGAAGCGCTTCGGAGCGGGGTATACAATGAGCAGTTCTTC.

CDR3 sequence (DNA): TGTGCCAGCAGCTCGGGACAGGGTATTTTAAGCAATCAGCCCCAGCATTTT. It specifies CASSSGQGILSNQPQHF. The chain employs TRBV7-2 and TRBJ1-5; 9 nucleotides match TRBD1. CDR1 and CDR2 from the germline V gene are SGHTA and FQGNSA. V was clipped by 4 bases and J by 1 base; unmatched bases: 8. CDR3 length: 17 residues.

This clone was seen a single time. The rearrangement joins TRBV7-2 to TRBJ1-2, with 8 positions matching TRBD1. CDR3 length: 16 amino acids. CDR1 is SGHTA, CDR2 FQGNSA, per germline. J was trimmed by 8 bases and V by 1 base; bases with no gene match: 12. The CDR3 region is CASSLVTHGQGDGYTF. The CDR3 DNA sequence: TGTGCCAGCAGCTTAGTCACTCATGGACAGGGAGACGGCTACACCTTC.